These 20 T cell receptor beta chains came from one sample sequenced in a study of immune evolution from preneoplasia to lung adenocarcinoma. Produced via immunoSEQ multiplex PCR; TCRdb's table is partial and in-frame only. The data show about 5,500 clones, roughly 85% seen once. Sequenced input: FFPE adjacent normal lung tissue. All receptors come from a person aged 70 to 85 with lung adenocarcinoma.

This sequence joins TRBV9 and TRBJ2-1; perhaps TRBD2 as D (5 bases). Trimming took 0 bases from V and 4 from J, leaving 14 bases between them. The CDR3 sequence is 16 residues long. CDR1 and CDR2 (germline): SGDLS, YYNGEE. The CDR3 spells CASSVDWTGTYNEQFF. The CDR3 DNA sequence: TGTGCCAGCAGCGTAGATTGGACGGGAACTTACAATGAGCAGTTCTTC.

The rearrangement joins TRBV28 to TRBJ1-3; the D gene is possibly TRBD1 (5 bases). Per the germline V gene, CDR1 is MDHEN and CDR2 is SYDVKM. The CDR3 sequence is 14 residues long. Trimming stripped 7 bases from V and 3 bases from J, with 13 bases between. The CDR3 DNA follows: TGTGCCAGCACCTCCCAGGGCAGTGGAAACACCATATATTTT. Translation: CASTSQGSGNTIYF.

The chain uses TRBV4-1 and TRBJ2-3, with TRBD2 matching 15 bases. In germline, CDR1 is MGHRA, CDR2 YSYEKL. This CDR3 is 19 amino acids long. V was pared by 2 bases and J by 3 bases, with 9 bases of the junction left unmatched. CDR3 nucleotides: TGCGCCAGCAGCCAAAAAACAGGACTAGCGGGAGGGAAAACAGATACGCAGTATTTT. Its translation: CASSQKTGLAGGKTDTQYF.

As to this clone: Mismatch with germline at one junction end may stem from a read error. Other nucleotide sequences in the sample specify the same CDR3. V usage is TRBV30 and J usage is TRBJ2-7; the D gene is possibly TRBD1 (5 bases). The CDR3 runs to 13 residues. The germline gives CDR1 GTSNPN, CDR2 SVGIG (reference sequence). The CDR3 loop reads CAWSVRQSYEQYF. The CDR3 nucleotides read TGTGCCTGGAGTGTACGACAGTCCTACGAGCAATACTTC.

This clone was seen a handful of times. The chain joins TRBV6-5 to TRBJ1-2; 8 nucleotides match TRBD1. Germline V lookup: CDR1 MNHEY, CDR2 SVGAGI. The CDR3 runs to 16 residues. Germline trimming cut 2 bases from V and 8 bases from J; bases unmatched to any gene: 13. The CDR3 here is CASSYRATGESRGYTF. CDR3 nucleotide sequence: TGTGCCAGCAGTTACAGGGCGACAGGGGAGTCTCGCGGCTACACCTTC.

This clone appeared once. The rearrangement uses TRBV10-2 and TRBJ1-2, with 9 nucleotides matching TRBD1. The germline gives CDR1 WSHSY, CDR2 SAAADI. Trimming cost V 3 bases and J 4 bases; bases outside gene matches: 9. The CDR3 extends over 16 amino acids. The CDR3 here is CASSDLVGQGIYGYTF. The CDR3 DNA reads TGCGCCAGCAGTGATTTGGTGGGACAGGGTATCTATGGCTACACCTTC.

This clone showed up just once. The chain uses TRBV6-1 and TRBJ2-1, with 7 bases identical to TRBD2. Germline CDR1 and CDR2: MNHNS and SASEGT. The CDR3 runs to 11 residues. The V gene end was trimmed by 4 bases and the J gene end by 14 bases; junction bases not matched to a gene: 5. CDR3 protein: CASSARDYEFF. CDR3 DNA: TGTGCCAGCAGTGCCCGGGACTACGAGTTCTTC.

V is TRBV7-9 and J is TRBJ2-3; 7 bases are a match to TRBD1. The J segment lost 0 bases and the V segment lost 4 bases, leaving 7 bases of the junction unmatched. CDR1 is SEHNR and CDR2 is FQNEAQ in the germline V gene (reference sequence). CDR3 size: 16 residues. The CDR3 region is CASSYRTGSSTDTQYF. The DNA for the CDR3 is TGTGCCAGCAGCTACCGGACAGGCTCTAGCACAGATACGCAGTATTTT.

This clone was counted only a few times. The rearrangement links TRBV11-3 to TRBJ2-3; 7 bases are a match to TRBD2. The V segment lost 1 base and the J segment 6 bases; nucleotides outside the gene matches: 7. The CDR3 runs 15 residues. CDR1 SGHNT and CDR2 YENEEA come from the germline V gene. The CDR3 reads CASSLGFQAGDTQYF. In DNA, the CDR3 is TGTGCCAGCAGCTTAGGGTTCCAAGCGGGGGATACGCAGTATTTT.

Regarding this clone: A junction boundary mismatches the germline segment, possibly from a read error. The V gene is TRBV20-1, the J gene TRBJ1-4, with a possible D match to TRBD1 (5 bases). CDR1 is DFQATT and CDR2 is SNEGSKA in the germline V gene (reference sequence). This CDR3 has 10 residues. The CDR3 DNA reads as TGCAGTGCTGACTTCACAGGAAAGACTTTT. It specifies CSADFTGKTF.

To note about this clone: Other nucleotide sequences from this sample produce the same CDR3. The chain is built from TRBV19 and TRBJ1-1; 8 nucleotides match TRBD1. The CDR3 spans 14 residues. Trimming took 4 bases from V and 2 from J; bases not matched to a gene: 3. Germline CDR1 LNHDA, CDR2 SQIVND (reference sequence). The CDR3 DNA sequence: TGTGCCAGTAGTAGAGGGACAGGCAACACTGAAGCTTTCTTT. This codes for CASSRGTGNTEAFF. Drawing the rest from reference TRBV19 and TRBJ1-1, the complete variable domain is DGGITQSPKYLFRKEGQNVTLSCEQNLNHDAMYWYRQDPGQGLRLIYYSQIVNDFQKGDIAEGYSVSREKKESFPLTVTSAQKNPTAFYLCASSRGTGNTEAFFGQGTRLTVV.

This clone has a single count. V and J are TRBV6-5 and TRBJ2-2; 10 positions agree with TRBD1. V was clipped by 6 bases and J by 5 bases; unmatched bases: 6. Germline V gene lookup returns CDR1 MNHEY and CDR2 SVGAGI. There are 15 residues in the CDR3. CDR3 in DNA: TGTGCCAGCAGCCTGGGACAGGGGACGACCGGGGAGCTGTTTTTT. This sequence encodes CASSLGQGTTGELFF.

The chain employs TRBV23-1 and TRBJ2-5; D may be TRBD1 (8 bases). The J call may be mistaken, given a closer DNA end match to TRBJ2-7. TRBV23-1 is assigned to the ORF class and has an uncertain function. The CDR3 is 13 amino acids. CDR3 region: CASSQTGGGEQYF. CDR3 in DNA: TGCGCCAGCAGTCAAACAGGGGGGGGCGAGCAGTACTTC.

The CDR3 reads CASKFSSGSDEQFF. The DNA of the CDR3 is TGTGCCAGTAAATTTTCTAGCGGGTCTGATGAGCAGTTCTTC. J is TRBJ2-1 and V is TRBV19; TRBD2 agrees at 8 bases. With V trimmed by 7 bases and J by 8 bases, 10 bases remained unmatched. CDR3 length: 14 amino acids. Germline CDR1 LNHDA, CDR2 SQIVND (reference sequence).

The chain uses TRBV25-1 and TRBJ2-1; D may be TRBD1 (5 bases). Trimming pared 2 bases from V and 7 bases from J, leaving 9 bases between. CDR1 and CDR2 (germline): MGHDK, SYGVNS. CDR3 length: 13 amino acids. CDR3 bases: TGTGCCAGCAGTGAAAGGGGTCCTAATGAGCAGTTCTTC. Translated: CASSERGPNEQFF.

The chain employs TRBV7-3 and TRBJ2-2; TRBD1 matches at 8 bases. Germline V lookup: CDR1 SGHTA, CDR2 FQGTGA. With 5 bases clipped from V and 3 bases from J, the junction kept 8 bases outside the gene matches. The CDR3 spans 16 residues. The CDR3 bases are TGTGCCAGCAGCCCCCGGGGACAGGCCGACACCGGGGAGCTGTTTTTT. It translates to CASSPRGQADTGELFF.

V gene TRBV5-4 combines with J gene TRBJ2-5, with 7 bases that match TRBD2. In germline, CDR1 is SGHNT, CDR2 YYREEE (reference sequence). The V and J ends lost 0 bases and 4 bases, in that order; junction bases with no gene match: 12. The CDR3 is made up of 17 amino acids. CDR3 nucleotides: TGTGCCAGCAGCTTGGAAGGGCGGGGGAGTAATATAGAGACCCAGTACTTC. Translating gives CASSLEGRGSNIETQYF.

The rearrangement links TRBV6-6 to TRBJ1-2; D possibly corresponds to TRBD1 (5 bases). Germline CDR1 and CDR2: MNHNY and SVGAGI (reference sequence). The V end was cut by 2 bases, the J end by 4 bases, with 14 bases between. This CDR3 is 15 amino acids long. The CDR3, as DNA: TGTGCCAGCAGTTACGGGGGGAAAGTTCGCTATGGCTACACCTTC. Its translation: CASSYGGKVRYGYTF.

The V call is TRBV2, the J call TRBJ2-2, with 7 bases that match TRBD1. Germline CDR1 is SNHLY and CDR2 is FYNNEI. V lost 6 bases, J lost 5 bases, and 6 bases stayed unmatched. This CDR3 has 14 amino acids. CDR3 in amino acids: CASRATGATGELFF. In nucleotides, the CDR3 is TGTGCCAGCAGAGCTACAGGGGCGACCGGGGAGCTGTTTTTT.

J is TRBJ1-2 and V is TRBV5-4; no reliable D call. The CDR3 is 13 amino acids. Germline V gives CDR1 SGHNT, CDR2 YYREEE (reference sequence). V lost 4 bases and J lost 8, with 15 bases in between. CDR3 in amino acids: CASSPEGGEGYTF. For the CDR3, the DNA is TGTGCCAGCAGCCCCGAAGGAGGAGAGGGCTACACCTTC.